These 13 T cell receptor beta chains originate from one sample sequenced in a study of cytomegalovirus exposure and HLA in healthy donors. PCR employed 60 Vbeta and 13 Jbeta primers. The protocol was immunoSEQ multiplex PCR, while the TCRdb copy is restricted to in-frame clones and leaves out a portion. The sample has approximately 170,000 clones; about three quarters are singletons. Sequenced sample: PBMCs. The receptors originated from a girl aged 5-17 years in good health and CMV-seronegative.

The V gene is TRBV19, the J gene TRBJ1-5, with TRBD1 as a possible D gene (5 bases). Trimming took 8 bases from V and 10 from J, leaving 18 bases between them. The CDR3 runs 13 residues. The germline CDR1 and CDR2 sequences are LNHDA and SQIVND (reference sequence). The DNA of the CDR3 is TGTGCCAGTGCAGCGGGGGGTTTCGGACCCCAGCATTTT. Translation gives CASAAGGFGPQHF.

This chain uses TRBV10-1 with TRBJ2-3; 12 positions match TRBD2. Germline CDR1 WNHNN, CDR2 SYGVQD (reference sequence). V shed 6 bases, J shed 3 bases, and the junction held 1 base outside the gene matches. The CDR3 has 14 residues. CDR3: CASRTSGGTDTQYF. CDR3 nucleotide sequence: TGCGCCAGCAGGACTAGCGGGGGTACAGATACGCAGTATTTT.

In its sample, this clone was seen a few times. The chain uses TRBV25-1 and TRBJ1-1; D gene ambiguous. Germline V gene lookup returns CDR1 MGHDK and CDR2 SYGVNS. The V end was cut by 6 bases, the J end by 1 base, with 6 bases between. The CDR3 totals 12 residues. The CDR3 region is CASSPGNTEAFF. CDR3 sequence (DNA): TGTGCCAGCAGCCCAGGGAACACTGAAGCTTTCTTT.

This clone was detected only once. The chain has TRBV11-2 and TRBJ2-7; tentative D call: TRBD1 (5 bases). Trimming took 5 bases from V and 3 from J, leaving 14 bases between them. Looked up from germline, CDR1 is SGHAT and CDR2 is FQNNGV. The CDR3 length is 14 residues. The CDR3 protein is CASSLALGVYEQYF. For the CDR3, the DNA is TGTGCCAGCAGCCTCGCTTTAGGGGTCTACGAGCAGTACTTC.

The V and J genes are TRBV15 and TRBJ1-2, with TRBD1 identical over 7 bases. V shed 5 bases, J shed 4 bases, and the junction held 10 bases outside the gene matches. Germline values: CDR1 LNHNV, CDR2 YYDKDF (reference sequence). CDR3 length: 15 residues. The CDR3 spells CATSGGVQGSYGYTF. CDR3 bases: TGTGCCACCAGCGGAGGGGTACAGGGGAGCTATGGCTACACCTTC. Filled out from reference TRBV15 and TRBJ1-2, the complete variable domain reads DAMVIQNPRYQVTQFGKPVTLSCSQTLNHNVMYWYQQKSSQAPKLLFHYYDKDFNNEADTPDNFQSRRPNTSFCFLDIRSPGLGDTAMYLCATSGGVQGSYGYTFGSGTRLTVV.

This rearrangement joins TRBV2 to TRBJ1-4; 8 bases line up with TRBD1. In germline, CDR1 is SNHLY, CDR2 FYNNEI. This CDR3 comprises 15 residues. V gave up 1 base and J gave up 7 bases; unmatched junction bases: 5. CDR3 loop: CASSEVQGASEKLFF. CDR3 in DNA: TGTGCCAGCAGTGAAGTGCAGGGGGCGAGTGAAAAACTGTTTTTT.

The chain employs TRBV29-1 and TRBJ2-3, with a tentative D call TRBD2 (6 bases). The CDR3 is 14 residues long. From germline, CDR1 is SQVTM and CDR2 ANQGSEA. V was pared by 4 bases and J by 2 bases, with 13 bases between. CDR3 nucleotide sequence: TGCAGCGTTGGCGGGGCCACCGACACAGATACGCAGTATTTT. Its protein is CSVGGATDTDTQYF.

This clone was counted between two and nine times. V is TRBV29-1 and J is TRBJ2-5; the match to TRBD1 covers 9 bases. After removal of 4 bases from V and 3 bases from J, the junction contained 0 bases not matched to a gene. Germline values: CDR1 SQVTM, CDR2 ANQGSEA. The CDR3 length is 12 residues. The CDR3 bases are TGCAGCGTTGGACAGGGGGAAGAGACCCAGTACTTC. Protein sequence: CSVGQGEETQYF.

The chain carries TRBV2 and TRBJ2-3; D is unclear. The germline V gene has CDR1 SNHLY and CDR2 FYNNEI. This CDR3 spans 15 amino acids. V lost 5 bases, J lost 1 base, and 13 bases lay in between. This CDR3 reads CASSISFEGTDTQYF. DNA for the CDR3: TGTGCCAGCAGTATTAGCTTTGAGGGCACAGATACGCAGTATTTT.

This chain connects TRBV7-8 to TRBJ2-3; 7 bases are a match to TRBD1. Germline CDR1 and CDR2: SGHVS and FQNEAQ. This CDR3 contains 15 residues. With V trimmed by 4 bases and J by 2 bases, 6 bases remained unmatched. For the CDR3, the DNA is TGTGCCAGCAGCTCCTACAGGGGTTTCACAGATACGCAGTATTTT. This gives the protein CASSSYRGFTDTQYF. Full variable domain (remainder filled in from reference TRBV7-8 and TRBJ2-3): GAGVSQSPRYKVAKRGQDVALRCDPISGHVSLFWYQQALGQGPEFLTYFQNEAQLDKSGLPSDRFFAERPEGSVSTLKIQRTQQEDSAVYLCASSSYRGFTDTQYFGPGTRLTVL.

In nucleotides, the CDR3 is TGTGCTAGTGGTTTGGGGGGGGTAGACTATGGCTACACCTTC. Amino acid sequence: CASGLGGVDYGYTF. The genes are TRBV12-5 and TRBJ1-2, with a tentative D call TRBD1 (5 bases). V was cut by 1 base and J by 3 bases, with 9 bases left in between. The germline V gene encodes CDR1 LGHNT and CDR2 FRNRAP. CDR3 size: 14 residues.

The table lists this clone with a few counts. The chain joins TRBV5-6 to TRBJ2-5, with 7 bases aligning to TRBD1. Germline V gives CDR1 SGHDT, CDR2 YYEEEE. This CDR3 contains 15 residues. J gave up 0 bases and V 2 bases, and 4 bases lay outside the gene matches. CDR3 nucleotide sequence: TGTGCCAGCAGCTTAGACAGGGAGTACCAAGAGACCCAGTACTTC. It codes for CASSLDREYQETQYF.

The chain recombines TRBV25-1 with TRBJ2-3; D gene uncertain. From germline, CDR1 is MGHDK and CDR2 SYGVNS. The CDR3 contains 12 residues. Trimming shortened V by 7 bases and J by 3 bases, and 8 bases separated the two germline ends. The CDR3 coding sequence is TGTGCCAGCACGTCTTTTACAGATACGCAGTATTTT. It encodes CASTSFTDTQYF.